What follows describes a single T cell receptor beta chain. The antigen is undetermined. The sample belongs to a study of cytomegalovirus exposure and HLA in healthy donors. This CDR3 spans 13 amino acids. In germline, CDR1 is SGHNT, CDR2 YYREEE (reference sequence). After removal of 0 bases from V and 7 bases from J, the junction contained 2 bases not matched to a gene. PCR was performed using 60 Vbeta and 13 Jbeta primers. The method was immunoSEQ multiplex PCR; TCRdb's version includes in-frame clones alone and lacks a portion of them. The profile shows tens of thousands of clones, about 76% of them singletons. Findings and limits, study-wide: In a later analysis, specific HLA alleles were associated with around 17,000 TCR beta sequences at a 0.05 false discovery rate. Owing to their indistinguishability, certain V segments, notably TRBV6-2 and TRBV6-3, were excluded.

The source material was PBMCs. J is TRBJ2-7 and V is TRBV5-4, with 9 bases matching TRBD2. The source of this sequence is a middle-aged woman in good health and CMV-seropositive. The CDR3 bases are TGTGCCAGCAGCTTGGGTGCGGGAGGGGAGCAGTACTTC. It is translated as CASSLGAGGEQYF.